One and the same sample provided the 5 T cell receptor beta chains below, sequenced in a study of glioma-infiltrating T cells after dendritic cell vaccination. TCRdb's copy holds only in-frame clones and misses some; the assay was immunoSEQ multiplex PCR. Among 70,000 to 100,000 clones listed, about four fifths were seen once. Time point of the sample: after dendritic cell vaccination, including at tumor progression/relapse. This material consisted of blood, taken after dendritic cell vaccination. Every receptor here comes from a human donor with glioblastoma.

The rearrangement uses TRBV30 and TRBJ1-2; 10 positions agree with TRBD1. Trimming removed 0 bases from V and 5 bases from J; junction bases left unmatched: 6. The germline V gene encodes CDR1 GTSNPN and CDR2 SVGIG (reference sequence). CDR3 length equals 15 residues. Here the CDR3 reads CAWSVRRTGGYGYTF. The DNA for the CDR3 is TGTGCCTGGAGTGTACGGAGGACAGGGGGTTATGGCTACACCTTC.

The J gene is TRBJ2-7, the V gene TRBV25-1; 15 bases agree with TRBD2. The junction had 7 bases not matched to a gene; V was cut back by 0 bases and J by 4 bases. The germline V gene encodes CDR1 MGHDK and CDR2 SYGVNS. The CDR3 contains 18 residues. The CDR3: CASSEYDGTSGRNYEQYF. CDR3 DNA sequence: TGTGCCAGCAGTGAATATGACGGGACTAGCGGGAGGAATTACGAGCAGTACTTC.

In this sample, this clone turned up a few times. The CDR3 loop reads CASSELSGANVLTF. In DNA, the CDR3 is TGTGCCAGTAGTGAACTCTCTGGGGCCAACGTCCTGACTTTC. This sequence joins TRBV19 and TRBJ2-6; D is ambiguous. V lost 5 bases and J 0 bases, leaving 5 bases between the germline ends. Germline assignment: CDR1 LNHDA and CDR2 SQIVND (reference sequence). The length of the CDR3 is 14 residues.

This clone was seen a handful of times. The chain couples TRBV4-3 to TRBJ1-1; a weak D match, TRBD1 (6 bases). Trimming shortened V by 2 bases and J by 0 bases, and 13 bases separated the two germline ends. CDR1 is LGHNA, CDR2 YSLEER, per germline. The CDR3 length is 16 residues. CDR3 amino acids: CASSQSGTFMNTEAFF. The CDR3 coding sequence is TGCGCCAGCAGCCAATCCGGGACATTCATGAACACTGAAGCTTTCTTT.

Here the CDR3 reads CSVGDIGEKLFF. The CDR3 coding sequence is TGCAGCGTTGGGGACATCGGGGAAAAACTGTTTTTT. The genes are TRBV29-1 and TRBJ1-4; D may be TRBD1 (6 bases). The V end was cut by 4 bases, the J end by 8 bases, with 11 bases between. This CDR3 has 12 amino acids. CDR1 is SQVTM and CDR2 is ANQGSEA in the germline V gene.